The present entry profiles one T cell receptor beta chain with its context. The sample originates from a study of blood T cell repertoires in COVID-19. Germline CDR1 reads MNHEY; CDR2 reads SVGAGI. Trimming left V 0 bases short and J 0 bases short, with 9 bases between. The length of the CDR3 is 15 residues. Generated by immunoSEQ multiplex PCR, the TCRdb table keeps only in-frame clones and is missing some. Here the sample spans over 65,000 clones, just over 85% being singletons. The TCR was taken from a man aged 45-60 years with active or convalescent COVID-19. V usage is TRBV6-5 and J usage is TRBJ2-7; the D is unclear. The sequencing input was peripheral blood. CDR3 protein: CASSYSTPNSYEQYF. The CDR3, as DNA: TGTGCCAGCAGTTACTCGACACCAAACTCCTACGAGCAGTACTTC.